The 28 T cell receptor beta chains presented below share a single source sample, sequenced in a study of cytomegalovirus exposure and HLA in healthy donors. Amplification used 60 Vbeta primers and 13 Jbeta primers. Some clones are missing from TCRdb's copy, which holds only in-frame ones; the method was immunoSEQ multiplex PCR. The sample yields fewer than 250,000 clones, 70% to 75% seen once. The sequenced material came from PBMCs. Source of these receptors: a woman aged 25-40 years in good health and CMV-seropositive.

On this clone itself: Other DNA sequences in this sample translate to the same CDR3. The chain couples TRBV19 to TRBJ1-2; 11 bases map to TRBD1. With V trimmed by 5 bases and J by 4 bases, 3 bases remained unmatched. Germline CDR1 LNHDA, CDR2 SQIVND (reference sequence). The CDR3 consists of 14 residues. The CDR3 DNA reads TGTGCCAGTAGTCCCGGGACAGGGGGCTATGGCTACACCTTC. Amino acid sequence: CASSPGTGGYGYTF. Full variable domain (outside the CDR3, taken from reference TRBV19 and TRBJ1-2): DGGITQSPKYLFRKEGQNVTLSCEQNLNHDAMYWYRQDPGQGLRLIYYSQIVNDFQKGDIAEGYSVSREKKESFPLTVTSAQKNPTAFYLCASSPGTGGYGYTFGSGTRLTVV.

The chain joins TRBV18 to TRBJ2-5, with no clear D. The CDR3 consists of 13 residues. Per the germline V gene, CDR1 is KGHSH and CDR2 is LQKENI. The V and J ends lost 5 bases and 4 bases respectively, with 11 bases between them. The CDR3 loop is CASSGLPGETQYF. The CDR3 DNA is TGTGCCAGCTCAGGGTTGCCAGGAGAGACCCAGTACTTC.

This clone was seen only a few times. The rearrangement uses TRBV6-1 and TRBJ1-2; 9 bases map to TRBD1. CDR3 length: 13 residues. Per germline, CDR1 MNHNS and CDR2 SASEGT. The trim removed 5 bases at V and 14 bases at J, leaving 12 bases unmatched. The CDR3 loop is CASSRDRDKNSTF. The DNA of the CDR3 is TGTGCCAGCAGTAGGGACAGGGATAAAAATAGTACCTTC.

The gene calls are TRBV6-6 and TRBJ2-1; 8 nucleotides match TRBD2. V gave up 6 bases and J gave up 2 bases; unmatched junction bases: 6. The V gene's germline CDR1 is MNHNY and CDR2 SVGAGI (reference sequence). This CDR3 region has 15 residues. CDR3 residues: CASSLTSGAYNEQFF. In DNA, the CDR3 is TGTGCCAGCAGCCTTACTAGCGGAGCCTACAATGAGCAGTTCTTC.

The chain recombines TRBV9 with TRBJ2-2; TRBD2 matches 11 bases. The CDR3 totals 17 residues. V lost 3 bases, J lost 6 bases, and 10 bases stayed unmatched. Germline V CDR1 and CDR2: SGDLS, YYNGEE. CDR3 DNA sequence: TGTGCCAGCAGCGACTCCTTAGCGGGAGGGTCGGCCGGGGAGCTGTTTTTT. Protein product: CASSDSLAGGSAGELFF.

The chain employs TRBV6-1 and TRBJ1-1; TRBD1 is a possible D gene (5 bases). Germline V gives CDR1 MNHNS, CDR2 SASEGT. V shed 6 bases and J shed 4 bases, with 12 bases lying between them. The CDR3 runs 13 residues. Written as DNA, the CDR3 is TGTGCCAGCAGGACCAGGGATAGCACTGAAGCTTTCTTT. This encodes CASRTRDSTEAFF.

The chain recombines TRBV5-4 with TRBJ1-2; D call uncertain. V dropped 0 bases and J dropped 3 bases, with 6 bases sitting between them. CDR3 size: 13 residues. Germline V gene data show CDR1 as SGHNT and CDR2 as YYREEE (reference sequence). This chain's CDR3 is CASSLARDYGYTF. The CDR3 DNA sequence: TGTGCCAGCAGCTTGGCCCGGGACTATGGCTACACCTTC.

The chain couples TRBV6-5 to TRBJ1-1; 9 bases fit TRBD1. The CDR3 spans 12 residues. Germline CDR1 is MNHEY and CDR2 is SVGAGI. The V gene end was trimmed by 6 bases and the J gene end by 5 bases; junction bases not matched to a gene: 1. CDR3 sequence (DNA): TGTGCCAGCAGACAGGGGGCGACTGAAGCTTTCTTT. The encoded protein is CASRQGATEAFF.

This clone was counted once. This chain joins TRBV10-2 and TRBJ2-5, with D perhaps matching TRBD1 (5 bases). This CDR3 is built from 12 residues. The V end was cut by 3 bases, the J end by 11 bases, with 13 bases between. Germline V gives CDR1 WSHSY, CDR2 SAAADI. The CDR3 nucleotides are TGCGCCAGCAGTGATCAAGGGGAAGAGCAGTACTTC. Residues: CASSDQGEEQYF.

This clone was seen a single time. The V call is TRBV6-5, the J call TRBJ2-7, with 7 bases lining up with TRBD1. J was trimmed by 3 bases and V by 2 bases; bases with no gene match: 4. This CDR3 has 14 amino acids. Germline CDR1 and CDR2: MNHEY and SVGAGI. This CDR3 reads CASSYTRDSYEQYF. CDR3 nucleotides: TGTGCCAGCAGTTACACCAGGGACAGCTACGAGCAGTACTTC.

In this sample, this clone turned up a few times. This chain connects TRBV28 to TRBJ1-5; TRBD1 agrees at 9 bases. Per germline, CDR1 MDHEN and CDR2 SYDVKM. J lost 0 bases, V lost 5 bases, and 5 bases had no gene match. The CDR3 contains 16 residues. The CDR3 loop reads CASSPRTGDSNQPQHF. CDR3 in DNA: TGTGCCAGCAGTCCCCGGACAGGGGATAGCAATCAGCCCCAGCATTTT.

The rearrangement uses TRBV2 and TRBJ2-7; TRBD2 agrees at 7 bases. CDR3 length equals 15 residues. Germline lookup yields CDR1 SNHLY and CDR2 FYNNEI. J lost 2 bases, V lost 7 bases, and 11 bases had no gene match. The CDR3 DNA sequence: TGTGCCAGCACACCCTCTAGCGGAGTTACCTACGAGCAGTACTTC. Translated: CASTPSSGVTYEQYF.

V is TRBV2 and J is TRBJ2-2; 7 nucleotides agree with TRBD2. CDR1 is SNHLY and CDR2 is FYNNEI in the germline V gene. This CDR3 has 15 amino acids. The V gene end was trimmed by 7 bases and the J gene end by 1 base; junction bases not matched to a gene: 6. CDR3 DNA: TGTGCCAGCATCAGAAGCGGGATGAACACCGGGGAGCTGTTTTTT. This translates into CASIRSGMNTGELFF. Looking up the rest from reference TRBV2 and TRBJ2-2 gives the full variable domain: EPEVTQTPSHQVTQMGQEVILRCVPISNHLYFYWYRQILGQKVEFLVSFYNNEISEKSEIFDDQFSVERPDGSNFTLKIRSTKLEDSAMYFCASIRSGMNTGELFFGEGSRLTVL.

The rearrangement joins TRBV4-1 to TRBJ2-7, with a tentative D call TRBD2 (6 bases). Germline V gene data show CDR1 as MGHRA and CDR2 as YSYEKL. The CDR3 runs 13 residues. Trimming pared 4 bases from V and 6 bases from J, leaving 13 bases between. The CDR3 here is CASSLKAGGEQYF. The CDR3 DNA sequence: TGCGCCAGCAGCCTCAAAGCGGGCGGCGAGCAGTACTTC.

This clone was counted a single time. The chain recombines TRBV5-4 with TRBJ2-1; 13 positions agree with TRBD2. Looked up from germline, CDR1 is SGHNT and CDR2 is YYREEE (reference sequence). There are 15 residues in the CDR3. Unmatched junction bases numbered 8, after V lost 5 bases and J lost 9 bases. CDR3 in DNA: TGTGCCAGCAGGGCCGGACTAGCGGGAGTAGGTGAGCAGTTCTTC. Translation gives CASRAGLAGVGEQFF.

As DNA, the CDR3 is TGTGCCAGCAGTTTTAGACTAGCGGGAGGGTCCCCCTACAATGAGCAGTTCTTC. Amino acid sequence: CASSFRLAGGSPYNEQFF. The genes are TRBV27 and TRBJ2-1, with 14 bases lining up with TRBD2. Germline V gene data show CDR1 as MNHEY and CDR2 as SMNVEV (reference sequence). The V segment lost 3 bases and the J segment 2 bases; nucleotides outside the gene matches: 6. CDR3 length: 18 residues.

The CDR3 coding sequence is TGTGCCAGCGGGGAGGGGAACGAGCAGTACTTC. It translates to CASGEGNEQYF. This sequence joins TRBV27 and TRBJ2-7; 7 bases are shared with TRBD2. Germline values: CDR1 MNHEY, CDR2 SMNVEV (reference sequence). V trimming: 8 bases; J trimming: 5 bases; junction bases outside the gene matches: 3. The CDR3 totals 11 residues.

The rearrangement joins TRBV7-9 to TRBJ2-2, with TRBD2 identical over 8 bases. The CDR3 extends over 15 amino acids. The V and J ends lost 5 bases and 5 bases, in that order; junction bases with no gene match: 7. Germline V CDR1 and CDR2: SEHNR, FQNEAQ (reference sequence). The CDR3 protein is CASSPLSGGTGELFF. The CDR3 DNA follows: TGTGCCAGCAGCCCCCTCAGCGGGGGAACCGGGGAGCTGTTTTTT. Full variable domain (outside the CDR3, taken from reference TRBV7-9 and TRBJ2-2): DTGVSQNPRHKITKRGQNVTFRCDPISEHNRLYWYRQTLGQGPEFLTYFQNEAQLEKSRLLSDRFSAERPKGSFSTLEIQRTEQGDSAMYLCASSPLSGGTGELFFGEGSRLTVL.

CDR3 amino acids: CASRAEETQYF. The CDR3 DNA reads as TGTGCCAGCAGGGCGGAAGAGACCCAGTACTTC. This chain joins TRBV2 and TRBJ2-5; no clear D gene. The germline gives CDR1 SNHLY, CDR2 FYNNEI. V was shortened by 6 bases and J by 3 bases, with 5 bases between the two germline ends. This CDR3 comprises 11 residues.

V is TRBV27 and J is TRBJ1-5, with D possibly being TRBD1 (5 bases). Trimming took off 7 bases at V and 0 bases at J, with 10 bases between the two ends. The CDR3 has 14 residues. CDR1 is MNHEY, CDR2 SMNVEV, per germline (reference sequence). This CDR3 is CASNFQGSNQPQHF. The CDR3 DNA reads as TGTGCCAGCAACTTCCAGGGTAGCAATCAGCCCCAGCATTTT.

The genes are TRBV7-2 and TRBJ2-1, with 8 bases aligning to TRBD1. Germline V lookup: CDR1 SGHTA, CDR2 FQGNSA. Unmatched junction bases numbered 4, after V lost 1 base and J lost 5 bases. The CDR3 has 15 amino acids. The chain's CDR3 is CASSLEGRGHNEQFF. DNA for the CDR3: TGTGCCAGCAGCTTAGAGGGCAGGGGGCACAATGAGCAGTTCTTC.

The V call is TRBV25-1, the J call TRBJ1-6, with unresolved D. CDR1 is MGHDK and CDR2 is SYGVNS in the germline V gene. This CDR3 spans 13 amino acids. V was clipped by 1 base and J by 11 bases, with 9 bases between them. The DNA of the CDR3 is TGTGCCAGCAGTGAATCTCCCGGGACACCCCTCCACTTT. Translated: CASSESPGTPLHF.

There are a few counts of this clone. The chain is built from TRBV11-3 and TRBJ2-3; weak D call: TRBD1 (6 bases). Germline V lookup: CDR1 SGHNT, CDR2 YENEEA. V was trimmed by 6 bases and J by 6 bases, leaving 16 bases between them. This CDR3 contains 14 residues. This CDR3 reads CASSSGTNGDTQYF. The CDR3, as DNA: TGTGCCAGCAGTTCCGGGACAAATGGGGATACGCAGTATTTT. The whole variable domain, filled in from reference TRBV11-3 and TRBJ2-3, reads EAGVVQSPRYKIIEKKQPVAFWCNPISGHNTLYWYLQNLGQGPELLIRYENEEAVDDSQLPKDRFSAERLKGVDSTLKIQPAELGDSAVYLCASSSGTNGDTQYFGPGTRLTVL.

The chain employs TRBV19 and TRBJ2-1; TRBD2 might be the D (5 bases). The germline CDR1 and CDR2 sequences are LNHDA and SQIVND (reference sequence). The CDR3 covers 14 residues. The ends were cut back, 6 bases at V and 0 bases at J, with 9 bases in the middle. Written as DNA, the CDR3 is TGTGCCAGTAGGTTGGGGAGCTCCTACAATGAGCAGTTCTTC. Protein product: CASRLGSSYNEQFF.

The J gene is TRBJ1-1, the V gene TRBV4-1, with 8 bases matching TRBD1. The length of the CDR3 is 15 residues. Germline V gene sequence: CDR1 MGHRA, CDR2 YSYEKL. With 4 bases clipped from V and 7 bases from J, the junction kept 11 bases outside the gene matches. The CDR3 DNA sequence: TGCGCCAGCAGCCGCTTGGGACAGGAACTTGGTGAAGCTTTCTTT. Protein product: CASSRLGQELGEAFF.

This sequence joins TRBV5-1 and TRBJ1-3, with a possible D match to TRBD1 (6 bases). The CDR3 runs 15 residues. V was pared by 4 bases and J by 1 base, with 12 bases between. The germline CDR1 and CDR2 sequences are SGHRS and YFSETQ. The CDR3 spells CASSTGTISGNTIYF. Here the CDR3 DNA reads TGCGCCAGCAGCACGGGGACAATTTCTGGAAACACCATATATTTT.

The chain joins TRBV27 to TRBJ2-7; the match to TRBD2 covers 9 bases. J gave up 4 bases and V 5 bases, and 6 bases lay outside the gene matches. The CDR3 consists of 14 residues. Germline V gene lookup returns CDR1 MNHEY and CDR2 SMNVEV (reference sequence). In nucleotides, the CDR3 is TGTGCCAGCAGTCTTAGCGGGAGCGGGTACGAGCAGTACTTC. It yields the protein CASSLSGSGYEQYF.

The chain has TRBV27 and TRBJ2-2, with TRBD2 as a possible D gene (6 bases). Germline loops: CDR1 MNHEY, CDR2 SMNVEV (reference sequence). Trimming shortened V by 2 bases and J by 7 bases, and 14 bases separated the two germline ends. This CDR3 comprises 15 residues. The DNA of the CDR3 is TGTGCCAGCAGTTTAATCCCCCGGGAGATCGGGGAGCTGTTTTTT. This encodes CASSLIPREIGELFF.